This T cell receptor beta chain was identified in a study of shared T cell receptors in the human thymus. Sequencing used immunoSEQ multiplex PCR; TCRdb keeps in-frame clones, though not all of them. The sample has more than 550,000 clones, 80% to 90% seen once; the top ten hold roughly 0.01%. V lost 6 bases to trimming and J lost 7 bases, with 20 bases between them. This CDR3 is 14 amino acids long. Germline assignment: CDR1 SGHDT and CDR2 YYEEEE. These data are also associated with another study on human thymus T cells. Per that paper: Obtained as resections during corrective heart surgery, the thymus tissue was then studied. Related work found strong thymic repertoire overlap between unrelated individuals.

This clonotype originated in a girl in the first two years of life with a congenital heart defect. The sequencing sample was made of thymocytes. The chain joins TRBV5-6 to TRBJ2-7, with D possibly matching TRBD1 (6 bases). The CDR3 DNA reads TGTGCCAGCAAGAGTCTGGGACAAACCTTGGAGCAGTACTTC. It encodes CASKSLGQTLEQYF. The full variable domain, with the rest looked up from reference TRBV5-6 and TRBJ2-7, is DAGVTQSPTHLIKTRGQQVTLRCSPKSGHDTVSWYQQALGQGPQFIFQYYEEEERQRGNFPDRFSGHQFPNYSSELNVNALLLGDSALYLCASKSLGQTLEQYFGPGTRLTVT.